This TCR beta chain was obtained from a study of blood T cell repertoires in COVID-19. Whole-study context: Some COVID-19 samples were acute and others convalescent; all came from the United States, Italy and Spain. T cells, B-cell-depleted T cells, or PBMCs supplied cDNA or gDNA.

The J segment lost 4 bases and the V segment lost 3 bases, leaving 2 bases of the junction unmatched. The length of the CDR3 is 13 residues. Germline V gene data show CDR1 as SGHTS and CDR2 as YDEGEE. Original handling: It was from reference gene primer amplification that nucleated cell counts were estimated. Repertoires were generated with immunoSEQ multiplex PCR, while TCRdb's copy carries only in-frame clones and drops some. V and J calls and clone size are those listed in that table; D and trimming were worked out from the DNA. The table shows 150,000 or so clones, with roughly 81% occurring only once.

V and J are TRBV5-8 and TRBJ1-2; TRBD1 matches 8 bases. The specimen sequenced was peripheral blood. The receptor comes from a human donor with acute or convalescent COVID-19. The donor label of this sample is uncertain. The CDR3 DNA follows: TGTGCCAGCAGCTCACAGGGGGTCTATGGCTACACCTTC. Translated, it gives CASSSQGVYGYTF. The entire variable domain, with the rest obtained from reference TRBV5-8 and TRBJ1-2, is as follows: EAGVTQSPTHLIKTRGQQATLRCSPISGHTSVYWYQQALGLGLQFLLWYDEGEERNRGNFPPRFSGRQFPNYSSELNVNALELEDSALYLCASSSQGVYGYTFGSGTRLTVV.